The next 2 T cell receptor beta chains were all read from a single sample in a study of T-cell reconstitution after alpha-beta-depleted transplantation in children. A library of TCRbeta sequences, prepared with unique molecular identifiers, was generated. TCRdb analysed the PCR reads with MiXCR anew, one entry per CDR3 protein. The sample includes around 210,000 distinct CDR3 sequences, about 7% seen only once; the top ten take around 5%. Sequences were derived from PBMCs, sampled before TCRalphabeta/CD19-depleted stem cell transplant. The receptors come from a boy younger than 10 with acute lymphoblastic leukemia, due to receive a stem cell transplant.

This clonotype was detected a few times. V and J are TRBV3-1 and TRBJ2-2; 10 nucleotides align to TRBD1. Trimming at V came to 4 bases and at J to 1 base, leaving 12 bases not matched to a gene. The CDR3 has 19 residues. The germline V gene has CDR1 LGHDT and CDR2 YNNKEL (reference sequence). This CDR3 reads CASSRRQGAVRLNTGELFF. CDR3 bases: TGTGCCAGCAGCCGCAGACAGGGGGCGGTCAGGCTGAACACCGGGGAGCTGTTTTTT.

For this clonotype: Germline and junction disagree at one end, which may indicate a read error. The chain combines TRBV3-1 with TRBJ2-2; D is unresolved. This CDR3 is 13 amino acids long. The germline CDR1 and CDR2 sequences are LGHDT and YNNKEL (reference sequence). The CDR3 DNA sequence: TGTACCAGCTGCCTGGACCTCACCGGGGAGCTGTTTTTT. It codes for CTSCLDLTGELFF.